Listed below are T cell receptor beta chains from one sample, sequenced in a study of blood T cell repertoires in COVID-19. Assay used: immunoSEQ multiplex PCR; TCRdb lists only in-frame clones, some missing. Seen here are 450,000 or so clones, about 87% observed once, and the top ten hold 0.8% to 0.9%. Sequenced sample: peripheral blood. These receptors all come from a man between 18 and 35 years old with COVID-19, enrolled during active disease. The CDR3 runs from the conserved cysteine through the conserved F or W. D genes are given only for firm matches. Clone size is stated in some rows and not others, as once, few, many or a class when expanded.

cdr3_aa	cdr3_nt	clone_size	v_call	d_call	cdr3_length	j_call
CASSRPSGDRNTIYF	TGTGCCAGCAGCCGACCGTCAGGGGATAGAAACACCATATATTTT	few	TRBV7-9	-	15	TRBJ1-3
CASSLARTTNYGYTF	TGTGCCAGCAGCCTTGCCCGAACAACTAACTATGGCTACACCTTC	-	TRBV5-5	-	15	TRBJ1-2
CASSFTGTSGRAMETQYF	TGTGCCAGCAGCTTCACCGGGACTAGCGGGAGGGCCATGGAGACCCAGTACTTC	-	TRBV2	TRBD2	18	TRBJ2-5
CASSPWSRRGETQYF	TGTGCCAGCAGCCCCTGGTCCCGAAGGGGAGAGACCCAGTACTTC	-	TRBV7-9	-	15	TRBJ2-5
CASSKGTGYYEQYF	TGTGCCAGTAGTAAAGGAACAGGGTACTACGAGCAGTACTTC	-	TRBV19	-	14	TRBJ2-7
CASIPDRGTYNEQFF	TGTGCCAGCATTCCGGACAGGGGGACCTACAATGAGCAGTTCTTC	-	TRBV6-5	TRBD1	15	TRBJ2-1
CATSDFFYGYTF	TGTGCCACCAGTGATTTCTTCTATGGCTACACCTTC	-	TRBV24-1	-	12	TRBJ1-2
CARALGQGVGYTF	TGTGCCCGAGCCCTTGGCCAGGGGGTCGGCTACACCTTC	-	TRBV21-1	-	13	TRBJ1-2
CASSDSRRTQYF	TGTGCCAGCAGCGACAGCCGTAGGACCCAGTACTTC	-	TRBV2	-	12	TRBJ2-5
CASSPRQGGNTIYF	TGTGCCAGCAGCCCCCGACAGGGTGGAAACACCATATATTTT	-	TRBV13	TRBD1	14	TRBJ1-3
CASSGLTSGRSTDTQYF	TGTGCCAGCTCAGGTCTGACTAGCGGAAGGAGCACAGATACGCAGTATTTT	-	TRBV18	TRBD2	17	TRBJ2-3
CASRASETGELFF	TGTGCCAGCAGGGCTAGTGAGACCGGGGAGCTGTTTTTT	-	TRBV6-5	-	13	TRBJ2-2
CASSPAIYGYTF	TGTGCCAGCAGCCCCGCGATCTATGGCTACACCTTC	-	TRBV5-8	-	12	TRBJ1-2
CASSRIGAEAFF	TGTGCCAGCAGCCGTATAGGGGCTGAAGCTTTCTTT	-	TRBV12-3/TRBV12-4	-	12	TRBJ1-1
CASSLRGTDTQYF	TGTGCCAGCAGCTTGCGCGGCACAGATACGCAGTATTTT	-	TRBV5-6	-	13	TRBJ2-3
CASRANYEQYF	TGTGCCAGCAGAGCGAACTACGAGCAGTACTTC	-	TRBV2	-	11	TRBJ2-7
CASSAPDRLYGYTF	TGCGCCAGCAGCGCTCCCGACAGGCTCTATGGCTACACCTTC	-	TRBV5-1	-	14	TRBJ1-2
CASSLGTGGGYTF	TGTGCCAGCAGTTTAGGGACAGGCGGAGGCTACACCTTC	-	TRBV12-3/TRBV12-4	TRBD1	13	TRBJ1-2
CASSPQDRGDFGANVLTF	TGTGCCAGCAGCCCGCAGGACAGGGGGGACTTTGGGGCCAACGTCCTGACTTTC	once	TRBV3-1/TRBV3-2	TRBD1	18	TRBJ2-6
CASSRLGQISNQPQHF	TGTGCCAGCTCACGATTGGGGCAGATTAGCAATCAGCCCCAGCATTTT	-	TRBV18	-	16	TRBJ1-5
CASSDSRTDNQPQHF	TGTGCCAGCAGCGATTCCCGGACAGATAATCAGCCCCAGCATTTT	-	TRBV3-1/TRBV3-2	-	15	TRBJ1-5
CASSRDRGRPYNEQFF	TGTGCCAGCAGCCGAGACAGGGGGCGTCCCTACAATGAGCAGTTCTTC	-	TRBV2	TRBD1	16	TRBJ2-1
CASSLRLAEETQYF	TGTGCCAGCAGCTTAAGGCTAGCGGAAGAGACCCAGTACTTC	-	TRBV7-9	TRBD2	14	TRBJ2-5
CASSQQGNQPQHF	TGTGCCAGCAGCCAACAGGGCAATCAGCCCCAGCATTTT	-	TRBV3-1/TRBV3-2	-	13	TRBJ1-5
CASSLIPFANTGELFF	TGTGCCAGCAGCCTAATCCCCTTCGCGAACACCGGGGAGCTGTTTTTT	-	TRBV28	-	16	TRBJ2-2
CASSESSPGGYSPLHF	TGTGCCAGCAGTGAAAGTTCGCCAGGGGGCTACTCACCCCTCCACTTT	-	TRBV6-1	TRBD1	16	TRBJ1-6
CASSEARGAYGYTF	TGTGCCAGCAGTGAAGCGCGGGGAGCCTATGGCTACACCTTC	-	TRBV2	-	14	TRBJ1-2
CASSEYRGFENTEAFF	TGCGCCAGCAGTGAGTATAGGGGTTTTGAGAACACTGAAGCTTTCTTT	-	TRBV10-2	-	16	TRBJ1-1
CASSQLTGAGEQYF	TGCGCCAGCAGCCAGCTAACAGGGGCGGGCGAGCAGTACTTC	-	TRBV4-1	TRBD1	14	TRBJ2-7
CASSYLDGGNYGYTF	TGTGCCAGCAGTTACCTCGACGGAGGAAACTATGGCTACACCTTC	-	TRBV6-6	-	15	TRBJ1-2
CASRPGLADNEQFF	TGTGCCAGCAGACCGGGACTAGCGGACAATGAGCAGTTCTTC	-	TRBV28	TRBD2	14	TRBJ2-1
CASSPNRLAAGETQYF	TGTGCCAGCTCACCGAACCGACTAGCGGCGGGGGAGACCCAGTACTTC	-	TRBV18	TRBD2	16	TRBJ2-5
CASRRGGFNEKLFF	TGTGCCAGCAGAAGGGGGGGATTTAATGAAAAACTGTTTTTT	-	TRBV7-9	-	14	TRBJ1-4
CASSPSALVRRSEQFF	TGTGCCAGCTCACCTTCCGCATTAGTCCGGCGGAGTGAGCAGTTCTTC	-	TRBV18	-	16	TRBJ2-1
CASSLRGGRIDTQYF	TGTGCCAGCAGCCTGCGGGGGGGCCGGATCGATACGCAGTATTTT	-	TRBV7-2	TRBD2	15	TRBJ2-3
CASSAKNMDSEAFF	TGTGCCAGCAGCGCAAAAAATATGGACAGTGAAGCTTTCTTT	-	TRBV5-4	-	14	TRBJ1-1
CATPPTGVSVYEQYF	TGCGCCACCCCACCCACAGGGGTTTCCGTCTACGAGCAGTACTTC	once	TRBV23-1	TRBD1	15	TRBJ2-7
CASIRGGNSPLHF	TGTGCCAGCATAAGGGGAGGAAATTCACCCCTCCACTTT	-	TRBV6-5	-	13	TRBJ1-6
CASSLAVQGATQYF	TGCGCCAGCAGCTTGGCCGTGCAGGGGGCTACGCAGTATTTT	-	TRBV5-1	TRBD1	14	TRBJ2-3
CASSSRAQGNLETQYF	TGTGCCAGCAGCTCCCGGGCACAGGGTAATTTGGAGACCCAGTACTTC	-	TRBV7-9	-	16	TRBJ2-5